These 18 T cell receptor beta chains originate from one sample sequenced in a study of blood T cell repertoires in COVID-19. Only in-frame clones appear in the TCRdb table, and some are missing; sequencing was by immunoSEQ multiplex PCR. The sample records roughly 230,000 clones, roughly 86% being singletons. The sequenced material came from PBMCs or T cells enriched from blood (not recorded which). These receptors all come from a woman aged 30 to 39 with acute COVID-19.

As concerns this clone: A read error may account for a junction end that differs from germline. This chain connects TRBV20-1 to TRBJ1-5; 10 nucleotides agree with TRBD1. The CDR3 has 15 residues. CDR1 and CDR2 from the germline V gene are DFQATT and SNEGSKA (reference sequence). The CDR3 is CSASEAGTGDQLQHF. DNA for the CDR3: TGCAGTGCTAGTGAAGCCGGGACAGGGGATCAGCTCCAGCATTTT.

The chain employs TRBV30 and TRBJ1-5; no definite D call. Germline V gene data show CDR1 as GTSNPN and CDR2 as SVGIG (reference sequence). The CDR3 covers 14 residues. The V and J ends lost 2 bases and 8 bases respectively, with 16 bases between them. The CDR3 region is CAWSSDSQQKPQHF. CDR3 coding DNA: TGTGCCTGGAGTTCGGACTCCCAGCAGAAGCCCCAGCATTTT.

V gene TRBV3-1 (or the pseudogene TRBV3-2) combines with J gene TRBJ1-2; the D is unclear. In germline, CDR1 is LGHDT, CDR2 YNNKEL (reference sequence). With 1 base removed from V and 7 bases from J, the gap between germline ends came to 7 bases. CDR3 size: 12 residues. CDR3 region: CASSQALGGYTF. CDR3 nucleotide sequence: TGTGCCAGCAGCCAAGCTCTCGGTGGCTACACCTTC.

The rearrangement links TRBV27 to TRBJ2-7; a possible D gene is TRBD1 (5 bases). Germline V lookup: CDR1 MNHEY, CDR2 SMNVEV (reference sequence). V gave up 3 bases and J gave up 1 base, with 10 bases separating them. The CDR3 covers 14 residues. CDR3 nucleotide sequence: TGTGCCAGCAGTTTCGTCGACAGTTCCTACGAGCAGTACTTC. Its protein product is CASSFVDSSYEQYF.

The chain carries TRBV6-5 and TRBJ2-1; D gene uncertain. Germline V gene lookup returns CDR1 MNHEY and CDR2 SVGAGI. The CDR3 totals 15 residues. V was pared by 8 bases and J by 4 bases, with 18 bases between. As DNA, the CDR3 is TGTGCCAGCCGACCCGACTCAGCATTTTACAATGAGCAGTTCTTC. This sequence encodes CASRPDSAFYNEQFF.

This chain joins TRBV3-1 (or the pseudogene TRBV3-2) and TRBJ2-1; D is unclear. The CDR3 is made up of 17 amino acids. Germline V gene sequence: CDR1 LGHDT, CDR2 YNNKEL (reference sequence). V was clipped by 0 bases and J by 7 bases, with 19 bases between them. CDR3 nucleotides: TGTGCCAGCAGCCAAGACCTACCGGGTTCTAGTTGGAATGAGCAGTTCTTC. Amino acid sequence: CASSQDLPGSSWNEQFF.

The CDR3 sequence is CASSYRISYGYTF. The DNA for the CDR3 is TGTGCCAGCAGTTACAGGATTAGCTATGGCTACACCTTC. The J gene is TRBJ1-2, the V gene TRBV12-3 or TRBV12-4, with D possibly matching TRBD1 (5 bases). This CDR3 has 13 amino acids. Trimming removed 4 bases at V and 4 bases at J, with 10 bases between.

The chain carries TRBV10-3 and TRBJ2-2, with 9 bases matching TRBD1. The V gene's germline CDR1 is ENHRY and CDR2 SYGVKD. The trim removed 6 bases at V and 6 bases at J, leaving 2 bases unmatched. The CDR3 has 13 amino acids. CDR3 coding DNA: TGTGCCATCAGGGGACAGGGCCCCGGGGAGCTGTTTTTT. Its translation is CAIRGQGPGELFF.

CDR3 nucleotide sequence: TGTGCCAGCAGCTTTGATGGCGGCTACACAGATACGCAGTATTTT. This codes for CASSFDGGYTDTQYF. The V and J genes are TRBV7-3 and TRBJ2-3, with D unclear. Trimming took off 3 bases at V and 2 bases at J, with 12 bases between the two ends. This CDR3 region has 15 residues. Germline V gene data show CDR1 as SGHTA and CDR2 as FQGTGA.

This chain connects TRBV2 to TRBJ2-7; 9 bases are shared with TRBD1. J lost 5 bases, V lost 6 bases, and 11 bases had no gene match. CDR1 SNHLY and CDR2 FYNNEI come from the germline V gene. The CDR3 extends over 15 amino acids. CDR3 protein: CASREPGQGIHEQYF. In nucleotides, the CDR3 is TGTGCCAGCAGGGAACCGGGACAGGGTATCCACGAGCAGTACTTC.

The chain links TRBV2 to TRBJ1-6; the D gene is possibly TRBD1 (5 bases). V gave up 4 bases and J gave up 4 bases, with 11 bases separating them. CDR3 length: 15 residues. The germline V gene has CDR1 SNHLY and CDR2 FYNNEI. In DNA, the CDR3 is TGTGCCAGCAGTGTTGACAGCCTGTATAATTCACCCCTCCACTTT. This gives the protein CASSVDSLYNSPLHF.

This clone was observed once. The CDR3 reads CASSSRRTGEDSPLHF. CDR3 coding DNA: TGTGCCAGCAGTTCCCGACGGACAGGGGAAGATTCACCCCTCCACTTT. The genes are TRBV27 and TRBJ1-6, with 9 nucleotides matching TRBD1. This CDR3 region has 16 residues. Germline assignment: CDR1 MNHEY and CDR2 SMNVEV (reference sequence). Losses at the gene ends were 4 bases for V and 8 bases for J; bases not matched to a gene: 9.

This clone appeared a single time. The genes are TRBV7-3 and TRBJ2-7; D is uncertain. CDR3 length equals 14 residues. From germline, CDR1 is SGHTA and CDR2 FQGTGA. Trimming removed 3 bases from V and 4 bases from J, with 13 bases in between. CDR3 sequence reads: CASSLSGLEYEQYF. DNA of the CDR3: TGTGCCAGCAGCTTGTCCGGGTTGGAGTACGAGCAGTACTTC.

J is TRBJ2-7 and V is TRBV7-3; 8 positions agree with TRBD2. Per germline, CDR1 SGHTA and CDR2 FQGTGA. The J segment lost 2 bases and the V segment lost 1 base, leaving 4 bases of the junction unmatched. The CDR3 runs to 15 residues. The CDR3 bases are TGTGCCAGCAGCTTAAACAGCGGGGGTACCTACGAGCAGTACTTC. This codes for CASSLNSGGTYEQYF.

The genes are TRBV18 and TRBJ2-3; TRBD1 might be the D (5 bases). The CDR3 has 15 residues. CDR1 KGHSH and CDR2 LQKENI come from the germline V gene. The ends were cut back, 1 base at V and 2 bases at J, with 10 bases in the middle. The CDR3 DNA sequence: TGTGCCAGCTCACCACTTTCAGGGTACACAGATACGCAGTATTTT. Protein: CASSPLSGYTDTQYF.

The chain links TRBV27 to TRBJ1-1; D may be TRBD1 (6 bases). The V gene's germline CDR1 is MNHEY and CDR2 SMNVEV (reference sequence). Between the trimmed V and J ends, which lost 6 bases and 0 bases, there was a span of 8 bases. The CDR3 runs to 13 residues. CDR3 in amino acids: CASRQGLNTEAFF. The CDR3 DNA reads TGTGCCAGCAGACAGGGTTTGAACACTGAAGCTTTCTTT.

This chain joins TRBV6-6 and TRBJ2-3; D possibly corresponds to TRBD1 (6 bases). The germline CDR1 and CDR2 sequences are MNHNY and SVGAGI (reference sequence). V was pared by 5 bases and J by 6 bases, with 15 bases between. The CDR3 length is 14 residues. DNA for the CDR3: TGTGCCAGCAGTCCTCAAGACAGGATTGATACGCAGTATTTT. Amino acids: CASSPQDRIDTQYF.

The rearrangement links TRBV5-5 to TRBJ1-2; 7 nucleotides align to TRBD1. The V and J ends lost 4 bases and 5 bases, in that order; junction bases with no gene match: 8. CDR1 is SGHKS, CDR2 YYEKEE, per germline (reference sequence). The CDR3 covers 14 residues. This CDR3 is CASSMDRSPYGYTF. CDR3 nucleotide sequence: TGTGCCAGCAGCATGGACAGGTCACCTTATGGCTACACCTTC.